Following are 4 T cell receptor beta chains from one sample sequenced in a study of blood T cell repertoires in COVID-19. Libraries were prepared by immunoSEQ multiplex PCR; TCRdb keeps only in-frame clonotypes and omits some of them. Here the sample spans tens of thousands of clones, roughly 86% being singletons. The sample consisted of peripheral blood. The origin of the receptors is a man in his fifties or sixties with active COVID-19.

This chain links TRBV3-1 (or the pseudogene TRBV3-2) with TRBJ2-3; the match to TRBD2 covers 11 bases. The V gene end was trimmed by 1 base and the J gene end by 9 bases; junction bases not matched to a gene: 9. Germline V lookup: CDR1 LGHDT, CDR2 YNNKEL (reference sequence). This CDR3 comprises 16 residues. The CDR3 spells CASSQAGTSGSGTQYF. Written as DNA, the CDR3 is TGTGCCAGCAGCCAAGCGGGGACTAGCGGCTCGGGGACGCAGTATTTT.

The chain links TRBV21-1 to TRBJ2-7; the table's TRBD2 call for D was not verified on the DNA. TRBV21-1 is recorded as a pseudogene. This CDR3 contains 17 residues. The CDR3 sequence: CASSKPTSIPTPREQYV. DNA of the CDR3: TGTGCCAGCAGCAAACCTACTAGCATACCCACTCCTAGGGAGCAGTACGTC.

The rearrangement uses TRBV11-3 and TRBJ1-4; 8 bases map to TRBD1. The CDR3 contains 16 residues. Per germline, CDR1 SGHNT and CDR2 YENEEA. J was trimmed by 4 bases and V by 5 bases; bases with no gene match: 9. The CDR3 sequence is CASSHDRGYYNEKLFF. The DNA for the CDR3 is TGTGCCAGCAGCCACGACAGGGGCTATTATAATGAAAAACTGTTTTTT.

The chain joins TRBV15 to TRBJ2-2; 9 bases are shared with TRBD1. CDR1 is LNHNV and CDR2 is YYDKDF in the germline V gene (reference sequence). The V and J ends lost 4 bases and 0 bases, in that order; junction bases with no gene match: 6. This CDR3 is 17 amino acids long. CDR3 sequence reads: CATSTGTGTTNTGELFF. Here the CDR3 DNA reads TGTGCCACCAGCACCGGGACAGGGACTACGAACACCGGGGAGCTGTTTTTT.